Following are 12 T cell receptor beta chains from one sample sequenced in a study of blood T cells in healthy people across ages. PCR was performed a second time for roughly 7 to 11 cycles using a sample-barcoded 5' primer and a J-beta primer mix. TCRdb re-called the 5' RACE reads through MiXCR, storing one row per CDR3 protein. The sample includes 870,000 or so distinct CDR3 sequences, 25% to 35% of them seen just once. Sequenced material: blood. The source of these receptors is a woman of 80 years or more in good health.

This clonotype was counted between two and nine times. A read error is possible here, since a much larger clone lies one base away. The CDR3 DNA reads as TGCGCCAGCAGCCAAGATCACTTGGGTTCCAATGAGCAGTACTTC. This translates into CASSQDHLGSNEQYF. The gene calls are TRBV4-1 and TRBJ2-5, with D unclear. Germline loops: CDR1 MGHRA, CDR2 YSYEKL. The CDR3 spans 15 residues. With 0 bases removed from V and 11 bases from J, the gap between germline ends came to 19 bases.

The chain carries TRBV20-1 and TRBJ1-6, with 10 bases matching TRBD1. V trimming: 3 bases; J trimming: 12 bases; junction bases outside the gene matches: 11. The V gene's germline CDR1 is DFQATT and CDR2 SNEGSKA (reference sequence). CDR3 length: 15 amino acids. CDR3 bases: TGCAGTGCTAGGCCCGGGACAGGGGACCTCGGACCCCTCCACTTT. This sequence encodes CSARPGTGDLGPLHF.

The table lists this clonotype with many counts. The rearrangement joins TRBV10-1 to TRBJ1-6; 7 bases fit TRBD1. The CDR3 contains 16 residues. V lost 3 bases to trimming and J lost 8 bases; unmatched junction nucleotides: 10. In germline, CDR1 is WNHNN, CDR2 SYGVQD (reference sequence). This CDR3 is CASSDPGTEVYSPLHF. Here the CDR3 DNA reads TGCGCCAGCAGTGACCCCGGGACAGAGGTCTATTCACCCCTCCACTTT.

There are a few counts of this clonotype. This chain uses TRBV20-1 with TRBJ1-6, with 7 bases identical to TRBD1. The V gene end was trimmed by 1 base and the J gene end by 4 bases; junction bases not matched to a gene: 4. The CDR3 totals 15 residues. The germline CDR1 and CDR2 sequences are DFQATT and SNEGSKA (reference sequence). The DNA for the CDR3 is TGCAGTGCTAGAGTCGGGACAGCTTATAATTCACCCCTCCACTTT. It codes for CSARVGTAYNSPLHF.

This clonotype appeared many times. The chain uses TRBV10-3 and TRBJ2-7, with 9 bases lining up with TRBD1. The V segment lost 0 bases and the J segment 0 bases; nucleotides outside the gene matches: 3. Per the germline V gene, CDR1 is ENHRY and CDR2 is SYGVKD. CDR3 length: 16 amino acids. CDR3 bases: TGTGCCATCAGTGAGTCGTGGGACAGGGTCTCCTACGAGCAGTACTTC. Its translation is CAISESWDRVSYEQYF.

This clonotype was recorded many times. The V and J genes are TRBV7-9 and TRBJ2-1; D tentatively fits TRBD1 or TRBD2 (6 bases each). Germline V gene data show CDR1 as SEHNR and CDR2 as FQNEAQ (reference sequence). The CDR3 is 15 residues long. Trimming removed 2 bases at V and 0 bases at J, with 8 bases between. The CDR3 reads CASSLRGHSYNEQFF. For the CDR3, the DNA is TGTGCCAGCAGCTTACGGGGGCACTCCTACAATGAGCAGTTCTTC.

In its sample, this clonotype was seen many times. This chain connects TRBV4-3 to TRBJ2-7; TRBD1 aligns across 7 bases. The CDR3 has 13 amino acids. The J segment lost 6 bases and the V segment lost 1 base, leaving 3 bases of the junction unmatched. The germline V gene encodes CDR1 LGHNA and CDR2 YSLEER. The CDR3 nucleotides read TGCGCCAGCAGCCAAGCCAACAGGGGCGAGCAGTACTTC. As protein: CASSQANRGEQYF.

This clonotype was observed many times. V gene TRBV2 combines with J gene TRBJ2-7; the D is unclear. This CDR3 has 13 amino acids. Germline V gene sequence: CDR1 SNHLY, CDR2 FYNNEI. Trimming removed 7 bases at V and 4 bases at J, with 14 bases between. For the CDR3, the DNA is TGTGCCAGCAACGTTCAAGGGCTTTACGAGCAGTACTTC. The encoded protein is CASNVQGLYEQYF.

With regard to this clonotype: The junction departs from the called germline gene at one end, perhaps through a read error. This chain connects TRBV20-1 to TRBJ2-6; the match to TRBD1 covers 9 bases. From germline, CDR1 is DFQATT and CDR2 SNEGSKA (reference sequence). CDR3 length: 15 residues. CDR3 region: CSARVQGAGVNVLTF. In DNA form, the CDR3 reads TGCAGTGCTAGAGTACAGGGGGCTGGGGTCAACGTCCTGACTTTC.

The V and J genes are TRBV14 and TRBJ1-6; D perhaps matches TRBD1 (6 bases). Germline V gives CDR1 SGHDN, CDR2 FVKESK. The CDR3 is made up of 14 amino acids. The germline V and J ends were trimmed by 4 bases and 7 bases, with 11 bases remaining between them. The CDR3, as DNA: TGTGCCAGCAGCCCTTGGACAGAGAATTCACCCCTCCACTTT. This translates into CASSPWTENSPLHF.

CDR3 amino acids: CASSPASSTTDTQYF. Here the CDR3 DNA reads TGTGCCAGCAGCCCGGCTAGCTCTACCACAGATACGCAGTATTTT. The chain is built from TRBV7-9 and TRBJ2-3; the D gene is possibly TRBD2 (5 bases). This CDR3 contains 15 residues. Germline V gene lookup returns CDR1 SEHNR and CDR2 FQNEAQ (reference sequence). With 5 bases removed from V and 2 bases from J, the gap between germline ends came to 14 bases.

This clonotype showed up many times. The V call is TRBV29-1, the J call TRBJ2-3; TRBD2 aligns across 10 bases. V was pared by 0 bases and J by 1 base, with 1 base of the junction left unmatched. In germline, CDR1 is SQVTM, CDR2 ANQGSEA. This CDR3 comprises 15 residues. The CDR3 is CSVEDTSGGTDTQYF. As DNA, the CDR3 is TGCAGCGTTGAAGACACTAGCGGGGGCACAGATACGCAGTATTTT.